This T cell receptor beta chain was retrieved from a study of early T cells in non-severe SARS-CoV-2 infection. CDR3 size: 14 residues. The germline V gene encodes CDR1 MGHDK and CDR2 SYGVNS. Trimming shortened V by 3 bases and J by 3 bases, and 11 bases separated the two germline ends. In its sample, this clonotype was seen many times. Molecules of cDNA were individually given unique molecular identifiers that were attached to them. TCRdb called the 5' RACE reads again in MiXCR, with one record for every CDR3 protein. This table holds 45,000 to 60,000 distinct CDR3 sequences, 10% found once. This TCR derives from an adult who was a healthcare worker with PCR-confirmed SARS-CoV-2 infection or an uninfected control (not recorded which). This chain uses TRBV25-1 with TRBJ1-1; D may be TRBD1 (5 bases). Sequences were obtained from whole blood. CDR3 in DNA: TGTGCCAGCAGTGAGGCCAGGGTTGACACTGAAGCTTTCTTT. Its protein product is CASSEARVDTEAFF. Based on the CDR3 plus reference TRBV25-1 and TRBJ1-1, the full variable domain is EADIYQTPRYLVIGTGKKITLECSQTMGHDKMYWYQQDPGMELHLIHYSYGVNSTEKGDLSSESTVSRIRTEHFPLTLESARPSHTSQYLCASSEARVDTEAFFGQGTRLTVV.